These 2 T cell receptor beta chains share one sample of origin, sequenced in a study of blood T cell repertoires in COVID-19. Sequenced by immunoSEQ multiplex PCR; TCRdb stores in-frame clones only, minus some. Among just under 65,000 clones listed, about 84% were seen once. Sequenced: peripheral blood. The receptors originated from a human donor in a cohort sampled during active COVID-19.

This clone was picked up a small number of times. The chain links TRBV5-1 to TRBJ1-5; 8 bases are a match to TRBD1. This CDR3 is 15 amino acids long. The ends lost 4 bases at V and 0 bases at J; junction bases unmatched: 3. CDR1 and CDR2 from the germline V gene are SGHRS and YFSETQ. The CDR3 DNA sequence: TGCGCCAGCAGCCGGACAGGGAGTAGCAATCAGCCCCAGCATTTT. It codes for CASSRTGSSNQPQHF.

This clone was seen once. This sequence joins TRBV7-2 and TRBJ2-5; weak D call: TRBD1 (6 bases). V was pared by 2 bases and J by 2 bases, with 12 bases between. Germline CDR1 reads SGHTA; CDR2 reads FQGNSA. The CDR3 sequence is 15 residues long. The DNA for the CDR3 is TGTGCCAGCAGCTTAATCCCAGGGGTTCAAGAGACCCAGTACTTC. It encodes CASSLIPGVQETQYF.